This TCR beta chain was observed in a study of T cell changes during pregnancy in multiple sclerosis. Germline loops: CDR1 MNHEY, CDR2 SMNVEV (reference sequence). The V end was cut by 4 bases, the J end by 3 bases, with 13 bases between. The CDR3 has 15 amino acids. Assay: immunoSEQ multiplex PCR; the TCRdb copy retains only in-frame clones and omits some. The sample comprises 20,000 to 25,000 clones, 80% to 95% of which are singletons, and under 0.7% rests with the top ten. The receptor was derived from a female donor in good health, enrolled as a control in a pregnancy study. The chain recombines TRBV27 with TRBJ1-5, with D tentatively TRBD1 (6 bases). Specimen: CD4+ T cells from peripheral blood mononuclear cells, collected after pregnancy. In DNA form, the CDR3 reads TGTGCCAGCAGTTATTCAGGGGTGGACAATCAGCCCCAGCATTTT. Protein sequence: CASSYSGVDNQPQHF.